This TCR beta chain was recovered during a study of T cells in Graves' hyperthyroidism and ophthalmopathy. Patients aged 18 to 65 had newly diagnosed hyperthyroidism of under 2 months' duration. PBMCs stemmed from around 10 ml fresh peripheral blood. This clonotype was seen ten or more times. Its antigen is as yet unknown. Amplification yielded TCR beta CDR3 regions, with RNA transcripts as the source. Primed by the HTBI set, a first-round RT-PCR was run on the TCR CDR3. TCRdb itself ran the multiplex PCR reads through MiXCR, one entry per CDR3 protein. The sample consists of under 300,000 distinct CDR3 sequences, 13% of them appearing once. General study findings and limits: Peripheral blood also featured most of the thyroid clonotypes expanded above 0.001.

Material: blood. This clonotype was obtained from a woman under 40 with Graves' hyperthyroidism that later progressed to Graves' ophthalmopathy.

The CDR3 protein is CASTLRGGAGDPSEKLFF. The CDR3 DNA reads as TGTGCCAGCACTCTCAGGGGGGGCGCAGGGGATCCCAGTGAAAAACTGTTTTTT. The genes are TRBV12-3 or TRBV12-4 and TRBJ1-4, with TRBD1 matching 7 bases. There are 18 residues in the CDR3. The trim removed 7 bases at V and 7 bases at J, leaving 21 bases unmatched.